This entry lists 12 T cell receptor beta chains sequenced from one sample in a study of early T cells in non-severe SARS-CoV-2 infection. TCRdb analysed the 5' RACE reads with MiXCR anew, one entry per CDR3 protein. This table holds 68,000 or so distinct CDR3 sequences, 11% found once. Source material: whole blood. The source of these receptors is an adult who was a healthcare worker with PCR-confirmed SARS-CoV-2 infection or an uninfected control (not recorded which).

In the case of this clonotype: An end of the junction does not agree with germline; a read error may underlie this. V gene TRBV4-1 combines with J gene TRBJ2-7; no definite D call. Germline CDR1 reads MGHRA; CDR2 reads YSYEKL. The CDR3 is 15 amino acids. CDR3 loop: CASSQDATRPYGQYF. CDR3 bases: TGCGCCAGCAGCCAAGATGCGACTCGACCCTACGGGCAGTACTTC.

The rearrangement joins TRBV6-2 or TRBV6-3 to TRBJ2-3; the D gene is possibly TRBD2 (6 bases). This CDR3 spans 12 amino acids. The V gene lost 6 bases and the J gene lost 6 bases, with 10 bases spanning the gap. From germline, CDR1 is MNHEY and CDR2 SVGEGT. The CDR3 DNA follows: TGTGCCAGCAGGGCGGGAAAGGATACGCAGTATTTT. Amino acids: CASRAGKDTQYF.

By share, this clonotype counts as medium-sized. V usage is TRBV19 and J usage is TRBJ2-2; TRBD2 might be the D (6 bases). Trimming pared 3 bases from V and 5 bases from J, leaving 19 bases between. The CDR3 sequence is 17 residues long. Germline CDR1 reads LNHDA; CDR2 reads SQIVND (reference sequence). DNA of the CDR3: TGTGCCAGTAGTATCGGTGAAGCGGAGGGGAGAACCGGGGAGCTGTTTTTT. Its translation: CASSIGEAEGRTGELFF.

There are many counts of this clonotype. V and J are TRBV28 and TRBJ2-7; no clear D gene. Judging by the DNA end, TRBJ2-5 fits better; the J call may be wrong. Germline CDR1 and CDR2: MDHEN and SYDVKM. This CDR3 has 11 residues. CDR3 sequence reads: CASSFGQTQYF. The CDR3 DNA is TGTGCCAGCAGTTTCGGACAGACCCAGTACTTC.

This clonotype was detected ten times or more. The chain employs TRBV6-2 or TRBV6-3 and TRBJ2-1; 12 bases match TRBD2. The CDR3 has 13 residues. The germline V gene has CDR1 MNHEY and CDR2 SVGEGT. V trimming: 7 bases; J trimming: 16 bases; junction bases outside the gene matches: 11. CDR3 DNA sequence: TGTGCCAGCACTATAACGACTAGCGGGAGTGGATTCTTC. Translation: CASTITTSGSGFF.

This clonotype was picked up a small number of times. The gene calls are TRBV7-2 and TRBJ2-2; no clear D. The CDR3 length is 12 residues. With 0 bases removed from V and 7 bases from J, the gap between germline ends came to 3 bases. Per the germline V gene, CDR1 is SGHTA and CDR2 is FQGNSA. DNA for the CDR3: TGTGCCAGCAGCTTAGCAGGCGGGGAGCTGTTTTTT. As protein: CASSLAGGELFF.

The V and J genes are TRBV10-2 and TRBJ1-5; D unclear. In germline, CDR1 is WSHSY, CDR2 SAAADI. The V and J ends lost 3 bases and 3 bases respectively, with 9 bases between them. This CDR3 region has 14 residues. The CDR3, as DNA: TGCGCCAGCAGTGACCCGGTCCACAATCAGCCCCAGCATTTT. It codes for CASSDPVHNQPQHF.

The chain links TRBV10-3 to TRBJ2-7; TRBD1 aligns across 10 bases. The J segment lost 5 bases and the V segment lost 4 bases, leaving 5 bases of the junction unmatched. The germline V gene encodes CDR1 ENHRY and CDR2 SYGVKD. The CDR3 loop spans 14 amino acids. The CDR3 protein is CAISGGQGSDEQYF. The CDR3 bases are TGTGCCATCAGTGGGGGACAGGGGAGCGACGAGCAGTACTTC.

The J gene is TRBJ2-3, the V gene TRBV7-9; TRBD2 agrees at 11 bases. V lost 5 bases, J lost 6 bases, and 10 bases stayed unmatched. This CDR3 comprises 16 residues. CDR1 and CDR2 (germline): SEHNR, FQNEAQ (reference sequence). CDR3 residues: CASSLTSGRRLDTQYF. The CDR3 region has the DNA TGTGCCAGCAGCCTAACTAGCGGGAGAAGGTTGGATACGCAGTATTTT.

The chain recombines TRBV28 with TRBJ1-5; D is unclear. Between the trimmed V and J ends, which lost 5 bases and 5 bases, there was a span of 13 bases. The CDR3 has 14 residues. Germline V gene data show CDR1 as MDHEN and CDR2 as SYDVKM. The CDR3 reads CASSPLTGYQPQHF. As DNA, the CDR3 is TGTGCCAGCAGTCCCTTGACGGGATATCAGCCCCAGCATTTT. The whole variable domain, filled in from reference TRBV28 and TRBJ1-5, reads DVKVTQSSRYLVKRTGEKVFLECVQDMDHENMFWYRQDPGLGLRLIYFSYDVKMKEKGDIPEGYSVSREKKERFSLILESASTNQTSMYLCASSPLTGYQPQHFGDGTRLSIL.

This clonotype was counted between two and nine times. The chain recombines TRBV6-5 with TRBJ2-1; D might be TRBD1 (5 bases). The CDR3 spans 12 residues. Germline V lookup: CDR1 MNHEY, CDR2 SVGAGI. Between the trimmed V and J ends, which lost 6 bases and 9 bases, there was a span of 12 bases. The DNA of the CDR3 is TGTGCCAGCAGGGACACACTTGGTGAGCAGTTCTTC. This codes for CASRDTLGEQFF.

The V call is TRBV7-9, the J call TRBJ2-5; weak D call: TRBD2 (5 bases). This CDR3 region has 14 residues. V lost 5 bases to trimming and J lost 2 bases, with 12 bases between them. The germline gives CDR1 SEHNR, CDR2 FQNEAQ (reference sequence). The CDR3 sequence is CASSPIRGQETQYF. As DNA, the CDR3 is TGTGCCAGCAGCCCCATTCGGGGACAAGAGACCCAGTACTTC.